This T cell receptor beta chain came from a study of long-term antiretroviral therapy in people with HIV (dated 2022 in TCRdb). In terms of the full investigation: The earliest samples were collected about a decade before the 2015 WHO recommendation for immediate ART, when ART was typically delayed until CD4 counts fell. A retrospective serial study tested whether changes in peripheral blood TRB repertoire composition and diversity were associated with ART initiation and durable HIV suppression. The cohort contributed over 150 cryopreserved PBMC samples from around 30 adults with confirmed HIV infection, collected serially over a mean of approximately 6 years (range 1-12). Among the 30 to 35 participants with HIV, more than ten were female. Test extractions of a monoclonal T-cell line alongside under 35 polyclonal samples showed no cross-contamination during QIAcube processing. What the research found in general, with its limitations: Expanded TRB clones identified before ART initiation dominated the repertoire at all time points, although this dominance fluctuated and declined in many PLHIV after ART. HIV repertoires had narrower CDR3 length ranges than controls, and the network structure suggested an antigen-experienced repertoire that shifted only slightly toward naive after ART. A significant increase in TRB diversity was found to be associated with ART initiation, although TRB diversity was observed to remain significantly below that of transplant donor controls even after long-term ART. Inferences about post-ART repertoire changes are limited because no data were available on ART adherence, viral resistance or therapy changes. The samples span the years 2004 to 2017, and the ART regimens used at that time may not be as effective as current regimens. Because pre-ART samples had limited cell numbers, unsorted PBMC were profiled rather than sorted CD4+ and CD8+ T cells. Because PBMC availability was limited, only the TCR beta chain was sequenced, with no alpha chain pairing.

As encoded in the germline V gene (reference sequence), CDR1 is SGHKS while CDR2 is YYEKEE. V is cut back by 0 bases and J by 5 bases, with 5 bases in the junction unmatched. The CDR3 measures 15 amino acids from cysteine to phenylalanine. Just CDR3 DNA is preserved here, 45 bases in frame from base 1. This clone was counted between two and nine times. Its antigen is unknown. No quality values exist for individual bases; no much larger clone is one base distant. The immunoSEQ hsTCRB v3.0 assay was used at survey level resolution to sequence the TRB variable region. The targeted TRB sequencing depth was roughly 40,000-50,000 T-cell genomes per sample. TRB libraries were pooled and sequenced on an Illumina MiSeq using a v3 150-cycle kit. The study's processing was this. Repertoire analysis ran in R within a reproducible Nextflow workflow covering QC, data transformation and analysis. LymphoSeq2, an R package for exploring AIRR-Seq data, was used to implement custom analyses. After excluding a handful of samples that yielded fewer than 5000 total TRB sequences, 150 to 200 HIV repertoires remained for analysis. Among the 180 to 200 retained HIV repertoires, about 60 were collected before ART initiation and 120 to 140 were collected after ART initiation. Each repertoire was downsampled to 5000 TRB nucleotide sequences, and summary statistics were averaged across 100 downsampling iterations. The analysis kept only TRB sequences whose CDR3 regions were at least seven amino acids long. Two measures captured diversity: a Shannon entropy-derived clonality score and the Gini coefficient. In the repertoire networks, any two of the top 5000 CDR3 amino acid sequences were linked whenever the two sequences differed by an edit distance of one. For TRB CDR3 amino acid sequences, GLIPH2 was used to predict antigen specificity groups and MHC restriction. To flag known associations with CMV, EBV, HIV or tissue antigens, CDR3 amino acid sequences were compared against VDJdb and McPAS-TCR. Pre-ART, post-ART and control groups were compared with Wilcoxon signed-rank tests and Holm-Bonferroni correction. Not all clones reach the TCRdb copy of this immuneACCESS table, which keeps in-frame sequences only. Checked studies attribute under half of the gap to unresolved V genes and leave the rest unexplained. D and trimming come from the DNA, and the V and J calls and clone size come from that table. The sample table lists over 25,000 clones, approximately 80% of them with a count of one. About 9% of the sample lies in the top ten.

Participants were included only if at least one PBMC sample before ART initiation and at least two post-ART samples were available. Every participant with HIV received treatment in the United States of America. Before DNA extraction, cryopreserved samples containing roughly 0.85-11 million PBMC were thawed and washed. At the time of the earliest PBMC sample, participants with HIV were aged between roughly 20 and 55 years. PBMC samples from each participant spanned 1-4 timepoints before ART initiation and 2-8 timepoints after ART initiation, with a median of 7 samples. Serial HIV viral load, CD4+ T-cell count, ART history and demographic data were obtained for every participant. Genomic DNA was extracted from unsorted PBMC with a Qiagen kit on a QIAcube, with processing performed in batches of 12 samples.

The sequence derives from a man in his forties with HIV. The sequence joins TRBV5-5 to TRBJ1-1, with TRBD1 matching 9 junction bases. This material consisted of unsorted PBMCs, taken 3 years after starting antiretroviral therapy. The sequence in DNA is TGTGCCAGCAGCTTGGAAGACAGGGGGTTTACTGAAGCTTTCTTT. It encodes CASSLEDRGFTEAFF.